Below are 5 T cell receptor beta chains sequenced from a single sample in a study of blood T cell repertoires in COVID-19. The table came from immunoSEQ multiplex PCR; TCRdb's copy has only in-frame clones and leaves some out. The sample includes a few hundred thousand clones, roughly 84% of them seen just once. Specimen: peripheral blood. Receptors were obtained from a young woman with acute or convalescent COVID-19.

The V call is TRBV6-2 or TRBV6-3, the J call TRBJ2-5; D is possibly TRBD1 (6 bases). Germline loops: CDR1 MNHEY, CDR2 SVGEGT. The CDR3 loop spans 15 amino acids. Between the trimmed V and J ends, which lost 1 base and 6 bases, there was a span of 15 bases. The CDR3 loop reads CASSYLGPGEKTQYF. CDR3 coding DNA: TGTGCCAGCAGTTACTTGGGACCAGGGGAAAAGACCCAGTACTTC.

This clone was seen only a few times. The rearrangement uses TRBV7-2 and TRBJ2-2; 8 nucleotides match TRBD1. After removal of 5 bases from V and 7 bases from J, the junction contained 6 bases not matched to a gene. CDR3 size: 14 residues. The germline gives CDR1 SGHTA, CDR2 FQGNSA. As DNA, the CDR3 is TGTGCCAGCAGCGCAAGGACAGGGATCGGGGAGCTGTTTTTT. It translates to CASSARTGIGELFF.

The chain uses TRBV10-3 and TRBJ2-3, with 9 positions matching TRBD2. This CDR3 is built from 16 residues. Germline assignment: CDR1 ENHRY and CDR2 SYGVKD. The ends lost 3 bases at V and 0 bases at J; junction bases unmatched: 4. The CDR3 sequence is CAISDTTSGSTDTQYF. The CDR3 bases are TGTGCCATCAGTGATACGACTAGCGGCAGCACAGATACGCAGTATTTT.

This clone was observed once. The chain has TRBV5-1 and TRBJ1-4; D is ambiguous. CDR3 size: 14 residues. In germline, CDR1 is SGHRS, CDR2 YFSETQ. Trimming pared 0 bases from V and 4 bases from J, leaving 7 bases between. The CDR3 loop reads CASSLAGNNEKLFF. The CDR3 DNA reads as TGCGCCAGCAGCTTGGCCGGGAATAATGAAAAACTGTTTTTT.

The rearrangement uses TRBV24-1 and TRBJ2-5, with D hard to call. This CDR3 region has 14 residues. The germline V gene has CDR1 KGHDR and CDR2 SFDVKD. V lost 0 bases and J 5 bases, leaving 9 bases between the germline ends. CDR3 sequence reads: CATSDLLTSETQYF. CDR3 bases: TGTGCCACCAGTGATTTGCTTACATCTGAGACCCAGTACTTC.